This TCR beta chain was documented in a study of HIV-infected children after antiretroviral therapy interruption. Broader study findings: Naive CD4+ sequences overlapped less between time points once interruption began.

This clonotype has ten or more counts. Its antigen is currently unknown. The TCR library was built from RNA with a 3' RACE protocol and unique molecular identifiers. TCRdb fed the 3' RACE reads into MiXCR, producing one record per CDR3 protein. The profile shows roughly 15,000 distinct CDR3 sequences, 3.4% of them singletons. Treatment noted: PENTA 11 planned treatment interruption arm or continuous ART arm. Participants had taken at least three-drug ART for at least 24 weeks. Cryopreserved PBMC samples required at least 5 million viable cells. Memory CD8+ CD45RO+ CD45RA- T cells were FACS-sorted from thawed PBMCs. Germline lookup yields CDR1 SEHNR and CDR2 FQNEAQ (reference sequence). The germline V and J ends were trimmed by 4 bases and 7 bases, with 5 bases remaining between them. The CDR3 is 12 residues long.

J is TRBJ1-6 and V is TRBV7-9; D gene ambiguous. Source: CD45RO+ CD8+ T cells from PBMCs, pooled from several time points, taken from a donor given antiretroviral therapy, either interrupted or continuous. The subset is: memory CD8+ CD45RO+ CD45RA- T cells. The source of this sequence is a pool of human donors with HIV. CDR3 nucleotide sequence: TGTGCCAGCAGCTCTAGCAATTCACCCCTCCACTTT. As protein: CASSSSNSPLHF.